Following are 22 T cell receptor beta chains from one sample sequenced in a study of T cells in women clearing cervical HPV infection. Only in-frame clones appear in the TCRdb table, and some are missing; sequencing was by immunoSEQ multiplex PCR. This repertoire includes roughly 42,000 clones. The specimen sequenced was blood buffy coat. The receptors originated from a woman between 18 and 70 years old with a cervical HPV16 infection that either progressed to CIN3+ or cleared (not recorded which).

The DNA read from the CDR3 is TGTGCCAGCAGCCTCCGGGACATCTACGAG. The encoded protein is CASSLRDIYE. In full, the CDR3 is CASSLRDIYEQYF. This rearrangement joins TRBV2 to TRBJ2-7; D may be TRBD1 (6 bases). The sequence runs out 3 residues before the end of the CDR3; the remainder is reconstructed from the germline J gene. The CDR3 covers 13 residues. CDR1 is SNHLY and CDR2 is FYNNEI in the germline V gene. Trimming removed 6 bases from V and 3 bases from J, with 12 bases in between.

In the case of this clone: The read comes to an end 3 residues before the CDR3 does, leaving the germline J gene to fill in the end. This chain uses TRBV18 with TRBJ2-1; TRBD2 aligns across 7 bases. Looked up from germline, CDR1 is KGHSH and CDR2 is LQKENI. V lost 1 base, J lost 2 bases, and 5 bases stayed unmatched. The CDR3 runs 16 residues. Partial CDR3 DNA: TGTGCCAGCTCACCACAACGGGGGGATACCTACAATGAG. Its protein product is CASSPQRGDTYNE. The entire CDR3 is CASSPQRGDTYNEQFF.

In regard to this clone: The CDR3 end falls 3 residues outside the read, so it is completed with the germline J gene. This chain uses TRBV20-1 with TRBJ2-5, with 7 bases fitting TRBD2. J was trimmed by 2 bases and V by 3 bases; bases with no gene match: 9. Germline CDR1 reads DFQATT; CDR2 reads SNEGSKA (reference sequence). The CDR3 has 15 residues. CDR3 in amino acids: CSASPNRGGQETQYF. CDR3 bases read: TGCAGTGCTAGTCCTAATCGCGGGGGACAAGAGACC.

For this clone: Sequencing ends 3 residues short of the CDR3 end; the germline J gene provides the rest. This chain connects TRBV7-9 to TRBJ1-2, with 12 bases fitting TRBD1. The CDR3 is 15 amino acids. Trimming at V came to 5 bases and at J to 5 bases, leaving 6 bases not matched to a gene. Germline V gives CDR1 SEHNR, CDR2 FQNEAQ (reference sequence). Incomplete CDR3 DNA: TGTGCCAGCAGCGCCGGGGACAGGGGGCCTTATGGC. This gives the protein CASSAGDRGPYG. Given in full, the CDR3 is CASSAGDRGPYGYTF. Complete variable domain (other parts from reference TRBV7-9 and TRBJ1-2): DTGVSQNPRHKITKRGQNVTFRCDPISEHNRLYWYRQTLGQGPEFLTYFQNEAQLEKSRLLSDRFSAERPKGSFSTLEIQRTEQGDSAMYLCASSAGDRGPYGYTFGSGTRLTVV.

The sequenced part of the CDR3 DNA is TGCAGTGCTAGAGACAGGGCAGTAGGAAACACC. This sequence encodes CSARDRAVGNT. The whole CDR3 sequence reads CSARDRAVGNTIYF. The genes are TRBV20-1 and TRBJ1-3; the D gene is possibly TRBD1 (5 bases). The CDR3 end lies 3 residues beyond the end of the read and is filled in from the germline J gene. Germline loops: CDR1 DFQATT, CDR2 SNEGSKA (reference sequence). The CDR3 has 14 amino acids. Deletions cut 0 bases from V and 4 bases from J, with 10 bases between.

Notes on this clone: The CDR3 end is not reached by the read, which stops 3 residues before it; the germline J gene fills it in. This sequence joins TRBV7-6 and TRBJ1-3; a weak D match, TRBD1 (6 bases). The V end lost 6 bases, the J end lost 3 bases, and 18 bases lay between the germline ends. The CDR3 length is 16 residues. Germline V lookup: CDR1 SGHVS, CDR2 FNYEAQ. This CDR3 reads CASSLGGATGGNTIYF. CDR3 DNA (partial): TGTGCCAGCAGTCTAGGGGGGGCCACGGGTGGAAACACC.

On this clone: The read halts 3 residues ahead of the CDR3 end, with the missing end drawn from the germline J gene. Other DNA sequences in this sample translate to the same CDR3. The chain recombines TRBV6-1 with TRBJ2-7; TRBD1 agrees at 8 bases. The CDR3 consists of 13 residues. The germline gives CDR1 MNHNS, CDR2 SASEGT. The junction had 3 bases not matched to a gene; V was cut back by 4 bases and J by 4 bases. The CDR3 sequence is CASSGGQDYEQYF. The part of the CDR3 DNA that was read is TGTGCCAGCAGTGGGGGACAGGATTACGAG.

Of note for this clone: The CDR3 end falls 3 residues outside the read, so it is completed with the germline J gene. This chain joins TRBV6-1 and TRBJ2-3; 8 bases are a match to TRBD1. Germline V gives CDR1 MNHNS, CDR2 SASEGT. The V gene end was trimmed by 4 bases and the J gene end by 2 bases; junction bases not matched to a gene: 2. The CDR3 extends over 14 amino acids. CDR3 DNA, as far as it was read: TGTGCCAGCAGTGCGACAGGGGACACAGATACG. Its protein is CASSATGDTDT. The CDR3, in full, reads CASSATGDTDTQYF.

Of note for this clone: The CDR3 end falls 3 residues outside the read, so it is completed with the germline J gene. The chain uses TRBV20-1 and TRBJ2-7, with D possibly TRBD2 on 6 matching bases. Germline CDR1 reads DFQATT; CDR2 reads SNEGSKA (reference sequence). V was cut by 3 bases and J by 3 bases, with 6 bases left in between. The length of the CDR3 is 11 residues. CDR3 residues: CSAREGYEQYF. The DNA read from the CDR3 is TGCAGTGCTAGGGAGGGCTACGAG.

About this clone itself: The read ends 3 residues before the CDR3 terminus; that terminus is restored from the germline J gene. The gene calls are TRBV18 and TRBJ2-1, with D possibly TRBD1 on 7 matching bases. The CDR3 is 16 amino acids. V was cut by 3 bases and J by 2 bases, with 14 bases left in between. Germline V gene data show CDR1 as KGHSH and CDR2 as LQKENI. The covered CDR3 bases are TGTGCCAGCTCACCGGGCCAGGGGGGAACCTACAATGAG. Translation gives CASSPGQGGTYNE. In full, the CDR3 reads CASSPGQGGTYNEQFF.

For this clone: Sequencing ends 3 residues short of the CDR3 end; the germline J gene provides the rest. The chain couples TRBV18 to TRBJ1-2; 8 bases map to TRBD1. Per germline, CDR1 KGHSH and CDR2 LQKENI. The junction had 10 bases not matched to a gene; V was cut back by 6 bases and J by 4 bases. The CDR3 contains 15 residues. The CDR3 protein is CASSDLRGLVYGYTF. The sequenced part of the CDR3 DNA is TGTGCCAGCTCGGACCTCAGGGGGCTAGTCTATGGC.

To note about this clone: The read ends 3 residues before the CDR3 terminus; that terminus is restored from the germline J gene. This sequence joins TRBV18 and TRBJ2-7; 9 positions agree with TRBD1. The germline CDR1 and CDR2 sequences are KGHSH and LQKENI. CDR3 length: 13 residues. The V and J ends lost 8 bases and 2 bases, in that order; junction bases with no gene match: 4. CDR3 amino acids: CASAGQGTYEQYF. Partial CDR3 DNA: TGTGCCAGCGCGGGACAGGGAACCTACGAG.

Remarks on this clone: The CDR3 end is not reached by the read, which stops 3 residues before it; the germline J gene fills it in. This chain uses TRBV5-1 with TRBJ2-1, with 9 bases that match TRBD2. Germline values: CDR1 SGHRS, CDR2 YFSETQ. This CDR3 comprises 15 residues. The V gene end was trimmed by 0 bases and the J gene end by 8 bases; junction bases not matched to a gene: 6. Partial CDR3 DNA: TGCGCCAGCAGCTTGGAAGGCGGGGGGGCGGATGAG. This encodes CASSLEGGGADE. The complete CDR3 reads CASSLEGGGADEQFF.

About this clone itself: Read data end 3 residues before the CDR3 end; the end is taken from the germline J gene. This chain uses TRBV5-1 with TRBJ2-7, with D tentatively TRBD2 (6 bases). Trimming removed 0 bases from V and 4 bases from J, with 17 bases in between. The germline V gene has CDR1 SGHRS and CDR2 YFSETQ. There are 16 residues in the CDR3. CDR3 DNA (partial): TGCGCCAGCAGCTTGGCCGGATCCGGGGGAAATTACGAG. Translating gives CASSLAGSGGNYE. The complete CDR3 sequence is CASSLAGSGGNYEQYF.

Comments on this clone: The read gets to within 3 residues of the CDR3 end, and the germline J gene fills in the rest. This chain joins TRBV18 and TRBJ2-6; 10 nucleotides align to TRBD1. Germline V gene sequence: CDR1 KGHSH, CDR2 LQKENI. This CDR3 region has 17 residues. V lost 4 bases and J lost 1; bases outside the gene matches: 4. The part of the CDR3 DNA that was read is TGTGCCAGCTCACAGACAGGGGGCGCATCTGGGGCCAACGTC. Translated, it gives CASSQTGGASGANV. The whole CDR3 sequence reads CASSQTGGASGANVLTF.

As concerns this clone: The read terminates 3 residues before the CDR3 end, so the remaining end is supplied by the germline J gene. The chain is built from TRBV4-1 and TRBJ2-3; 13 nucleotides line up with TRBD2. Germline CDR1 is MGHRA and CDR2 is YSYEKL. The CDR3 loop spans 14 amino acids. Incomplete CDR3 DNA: TGCGCCAGCAGCGAGGGGACTAGCGGGGTCTCG. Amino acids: CASSEGTSGVS. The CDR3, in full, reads CASSEGTSGVSQYF.

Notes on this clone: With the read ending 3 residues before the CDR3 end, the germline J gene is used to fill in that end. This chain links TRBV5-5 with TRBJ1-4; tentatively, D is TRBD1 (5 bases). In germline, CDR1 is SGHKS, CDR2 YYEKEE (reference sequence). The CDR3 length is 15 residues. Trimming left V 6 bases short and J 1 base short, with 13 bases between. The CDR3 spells CASTTGGVTNEKLFF. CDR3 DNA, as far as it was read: TGTGCCAGCACCACGGGGGGGGTAACTAATGAAAAA.

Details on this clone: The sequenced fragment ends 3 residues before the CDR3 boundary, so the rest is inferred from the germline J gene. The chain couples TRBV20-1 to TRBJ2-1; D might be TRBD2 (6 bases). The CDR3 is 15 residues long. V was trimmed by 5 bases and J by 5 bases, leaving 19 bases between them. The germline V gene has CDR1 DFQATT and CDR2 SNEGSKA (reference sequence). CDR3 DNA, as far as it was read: TGCAGTGCTCCCCGAGGGGACGGGGGTAACAATGAG. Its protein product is CSAPRGDGGNNE. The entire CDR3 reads CSAPRGDGGNNEQFF.

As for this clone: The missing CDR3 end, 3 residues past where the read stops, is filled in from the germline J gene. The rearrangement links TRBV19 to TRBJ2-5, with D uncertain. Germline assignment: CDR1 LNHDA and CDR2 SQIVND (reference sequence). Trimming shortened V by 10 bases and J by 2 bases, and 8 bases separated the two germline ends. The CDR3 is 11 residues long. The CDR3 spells CATELQETQYF. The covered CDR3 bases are TGTGCCACCGAACTTCAAGAGACC. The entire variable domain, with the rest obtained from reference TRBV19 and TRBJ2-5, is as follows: DGGITQSPKYLFRKEGQNVTLSCEQNLNHDAMYWYRQDPGQGLRLIYYSQIVNDFQKGDIAEGYSVSREKKESFPLTVTSAQKNPTAFYLCATELQETQYFGPGTRLLVL.

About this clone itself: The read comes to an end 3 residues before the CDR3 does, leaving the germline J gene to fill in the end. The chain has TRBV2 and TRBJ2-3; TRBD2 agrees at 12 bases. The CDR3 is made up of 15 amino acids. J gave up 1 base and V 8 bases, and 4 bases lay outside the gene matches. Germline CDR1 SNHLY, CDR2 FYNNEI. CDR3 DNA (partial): TGTGCCAGCTCTGGACTAGCGGGGCGCACAGATACG. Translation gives CASSGLAGRTDT. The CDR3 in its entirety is CASSGLAGRTDTQYF.

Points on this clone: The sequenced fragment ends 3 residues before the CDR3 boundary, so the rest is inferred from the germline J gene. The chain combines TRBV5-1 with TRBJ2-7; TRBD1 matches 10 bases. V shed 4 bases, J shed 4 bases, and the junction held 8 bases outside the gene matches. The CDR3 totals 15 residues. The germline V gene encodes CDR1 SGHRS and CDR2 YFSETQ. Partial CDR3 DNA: TGCGCCAGCAGCCGGCGGACAGGGGGTGGGTACGAG. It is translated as CASSRRTGGGYE. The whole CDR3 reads CASSRRTGGGYEQYF.

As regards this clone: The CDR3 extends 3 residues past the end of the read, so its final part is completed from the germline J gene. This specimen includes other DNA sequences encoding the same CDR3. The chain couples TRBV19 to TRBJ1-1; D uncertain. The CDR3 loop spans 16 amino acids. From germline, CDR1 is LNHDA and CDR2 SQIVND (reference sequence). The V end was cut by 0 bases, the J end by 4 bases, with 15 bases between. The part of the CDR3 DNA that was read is TGTGCCAGTAGTATAGACCCTAGCGCGGCGGGCACTGAA. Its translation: CASSIDPSAAGTE. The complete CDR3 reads CASSIDPSAAGTEAFF.